The 5 T cell receptor beta chains in this list originate from one sample, sequenced in a study of cytotoxic CD8 clonotypes in ibrutinib-treated CLL. The data were produced by immunoSEQ multiplex PCR, yet TCRdb's version contains in-frame clones alone and is incomplete. The profile shows about 140,000 clones, roughly 90% of them singletons. Sequences were derived from PBMCs, sampled after 12 months of ibrutinib treatment. These receptors came from a human donor with chronic lymphocytic leukemia.

The genes are TRBV7-9 and TRBJ1-4; D gene ambiguous. CDR1 and CDR2 (germline): SEHNR, FQNEAQ (reference sequence). This CDR3 is 14 amino acids long. Between the trimmed V and J ends, which lost 6 bases and 8 bases, there was a span of 16 bases. The CDR3, as DNA: TGTGCCAGCAGTCAGGCCGTTGGGAAAGAAAAACTGTTTTTT. Encoded protein: CASSQAVGKEKLFF.

In its sample, this clone was seen once. The chain is built from TRBV10-3 and TRBJ2-7; D is undetermined. The CDR3 is 11 residues long. Deletions cut 4 bases from V and 0 bases from J, with 1 base between. Germline assignment: CDR1 ENHRY and CDR2 SYGVKD. The CDR3 bases are TGTGCCATCAGTGGCTCCTACGAGCAGTACTTC. This gives the protein CAISGSYEQYF.

This sequence joins TRBV30 and TRBJ1-1; TRBD1 might be the D (5 bases). Germline V lookup: CDR1 GTSNPN, CDR2 SVGIG (reference sequence). The germline V and J ends were trimmed by 8 bases and 2 bases, with 18 bases remaining between them. This CDR3 contains 14 residues. The CDR3 nucleotides are TGTGCCCACGAGAGGGGTCGCACCAACACTGAAGCTTTCTTT. Protein: CAHERGRTNTEAFF.

This clone was detected only once. V is TRBV11-2 and J is TRBJ2-2; 7 bases fit TRBD1. Germline trimming cut 6 bases from V and 5 bases from J; bases unmatched to any gene: 15. The CDR3 loop spans 17 amino acids. Germline CDR1 is SGHAT and CDR2 is FQNNGV. CDR3 bases: TGTGCCAGCAGTTCCTTAAAGACAGGGTTGGGGACCGGGGAGCTGTTTTTT. It codes for CASSSLKTGLGTGELFF.

This clone has a single count. CDR3 sequence: CASSSPGPQGELFF. The DNA of the CDR3 is TGTGCCAGCAGCTCCCCGGGACCCCAGGGGGAGCTGTTTTTT. The chain recombines TRBV7-3 with TRBJ2-2; D could derive from TRBD1 or TRBD2 (5 bases each). The ends were cut back, 4 bases at V and 8 bases at J, with 14 bases in the middle. CDR1 and CDR2 from the germline V gene are SGHTA and FQGTGA. CDR3 length: 14 residues.